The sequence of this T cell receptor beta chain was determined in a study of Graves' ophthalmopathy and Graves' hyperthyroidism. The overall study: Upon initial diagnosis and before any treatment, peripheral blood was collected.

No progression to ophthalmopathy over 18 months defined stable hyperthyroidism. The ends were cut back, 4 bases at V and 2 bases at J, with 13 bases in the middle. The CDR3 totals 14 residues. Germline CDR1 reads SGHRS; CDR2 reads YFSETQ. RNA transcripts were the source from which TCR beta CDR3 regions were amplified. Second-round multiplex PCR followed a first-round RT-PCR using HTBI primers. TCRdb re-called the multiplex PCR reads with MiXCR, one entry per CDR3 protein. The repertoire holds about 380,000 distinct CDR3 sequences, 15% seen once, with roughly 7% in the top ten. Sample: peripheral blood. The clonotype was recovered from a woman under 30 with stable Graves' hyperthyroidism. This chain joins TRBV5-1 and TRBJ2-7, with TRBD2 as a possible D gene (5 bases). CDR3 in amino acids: CASSGRADPYEQYF. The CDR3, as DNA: TGCGCCAGCAGCGGTCGAGCGGACCCCTACGAGCAGTACTTC.